The following is a T cell receptor (beta chain) sequence with its context. No antigen is known for it. This CDR3 has 19 residues. V was cut by 0 bases and J by 0 bases, with 22 bases left in between. Looked up from germline, CDR1 is SGHRS and CDR2 is YFSETQ. The protocol was immunoSEQ multiplex PCR, while the TCRdb copy is restricted to in-frame clones and leaves out a portion. The data hold 85,000 to 95,000 clones, with 89% observed a single time. The sample originates from a study of T cell responses to AZD1222 COVID-19 vaccine. Study results and caveats: Vaccination with two AZD1222 doses was followed by a rise in Spike-specific TCR breadth and depth.

The input for sequencing was peripheral blood, taken 28 days after the second AZD1222 dose. The sequence derives from an adult who received the AZD1222 COVID-19 vaccine. The chain couples TRBV5-1 to TRBJ2-7; D is possibly TRBD1 (6 bases). The chain's CDR3 is CASSLGLDRPMLGSYEQYF. DNA of the CDR3: TGCGCCAGCAGCTTGGGCCTAGACAGGCCGATGCTTGGCTCCTACGAGCAGTACTTC.